The 31 T cell receptor beta chains reported below all come from one sample, sequenced in a study of T cell clonality in common variable immunodeficiency. Overall study findings and caveats: Reportedly, TCR beta sequences from common variable immunodeficiency showed fewer deletions and N-nucleotide insertions.

These receptors have no identified antigens. Assay: immunoSEQ multiplex PCR; the TCRdb copy retains only in-frame clones and omits some. Recorded here are under 20,000 clones, with no singletons, and the ten leading clones hold around 23%. The source material was peripheral blood mononuclear cells. The receptor source for this set is a human donor with common variable immunodeficiency.

This clone ranks as medium-sized (0.01 to 0.1%). The chain's CDR3 is CAIPGLAYEQYF. Partial CDR3 DNA: TGTGCCATACCGGGACTAGCCTACGAG. The chain is built from TRBV28 and TRBJ2-7, with 8 bases that match TRBD2. The read falls 3 residues short of the CDR3 end, and the missing part is taken from the germline J gene. The CDR3 is 12 amino acids. Per the germline V gene, CDR1 is MDHEN and CDR2 is SYDVKM. Trimming removed 10 bases from V and 2 bases from J; junction bases left unmatched: 4.

This clone was observed a few times. The read terminates 3 residues before the CDR3 end, so the remaining end is supplied by the germline J gene. The J gene is TRBJ2-1, the V gene TRBV7-9; D remains ambiguous. The ends were cut back, 3 bases at V and 0 bases at J, with 3 bases in the middle. Germline V gene data show CDR1 as SEHNR and CDR2 as FQNEAQ (reference sequence). The CDR3 runs to 13 residues. Here the CDR3 reads CASSFSSYNEQFF. The CDR3 bases that were read are TGTGCCAGCAGCTTTAGCTCCTACAATGAG.

Remarks on this clone: Sequencing ends 3 residues short of the CDR3 end; the germline J gene provides the rest. The J gene is TRBJ2-7, the V gene TRBV7-9; 12 bases line up with TRBD1. The germline V gene encodes CDR1 SEHNR and CDR2 FQNEAQ (reference sequence). J lost 5 bases, V lost 6 bases, and 8 bases had no gene match. The CDR3 spans 15 residues. This chain's CDR3 is CASREGTGGFHEQYF. The sequenced CDR3 bases are TGTGCCAGCAGGGAAGGGACAGGGGGCTTCCACGAG.

At least ten counts were recorded for this clone. The read comes to an end 3 residues before the CDR3 does, leaving the germline J gene to fill in the end. This chain links TRBV10-3 with TRBJ2-1; 14 nucleotides align to TRBD2. V was clipped by 6 bases and J by 9 bases; unmatched bases: 13. CDR3 length equals 17 residues. Germline V lookup: CDR1 ENHRY, CDR2 SYGVKD. This chain's CDR3 is CAIRYSNGTSGSSEQFF. The CDR3 DNA, read in part, is TGTGCCATCAGATATTCTAACGGGACTAGCGGGAGTAGTGAG.

This clone has just a few counts. The missing CDR3 end, 3 residues past where the read stops, is filled in from the germline J gene. The chain carries TRBV7-9 and TRBJ2-3; no clear D gene. This CDR3 is 15 amino acids long. V lost 2 bases and J lost 0, with 9 bases in between. CDR1 is SEHNR and CDR2 is FQNEAQ in the germline V gene (reference sequence). The sequenced part of the CDR3 DNA is TGTGCCAGCAGCTTATCGGCGGTGAGCACAGATACG. Residues: CASSLSAVSTDT. From start to end, the CDR3 is CASSLSAVSTDTQYF. Complete variable domain (other parts from reference TRBV7-9 and TRBJ2-3): DTGVSQNPRHKITKRGQNVTFRCDPISEHNRLYWYRQTLGQGPEFLTYFQNEAQLEKSRLLSDRFSAERPKGSFSTLEIQRTEQGDSAMYLCASSLSAVSTDTQYFGPGTRLTVL.

On this clone: The CDR3 end lies 3 residues beyond the end of the read and is filled in from the germline J gene. The genes are TRBV6-2 or TRBV6-3 and TRBJ1-1; the D is unclear. The germline CDR1 and CDR2 sequences are MNHEY and SVGEGT. The CDR3 contains 15 residues. Trimming took 6 bases from V and 2 from J, leaving 16 bases between them. The chain's CDR3 is CASSDISGLNTEAFF. CDR3 DNA (partial): TGTGCCAGCAGCGATATTAGCGGTCTCAACACTGAA.

This clone appeared many times. The read terminates 3 residues before the CDR3 end, so the remaining end is supplied by the germline J gene. V and J are TRBV29-1 and TRBJ2-7; TRBD1 might be the D (6 bases). With 4 bases removed from V and 2 bases from J, the gap between germline ends came to 15 bases. The V gene's germline CDR1 is SQVTM and CDR2 ANQGSEA. The CDR3 contains 14 residues. The part of the CDR3 DNA that was read is TGCAGCGTTGGCCCCTCGACAGGAGCCTACGAG. Encoded protein: CSVGPSTGAYE. The complete CDR3 protein is CSVGPSTGAYEQYF.

This clone turned up a few times. The CDR3 end falls 3 residues outside the read, so it is completed with the germline J gene. This chain links TRBV2 with TRBJ2-2, with TRBD1 as a possible D gene (6 bases). The V gene's germline CDR1 is SNHLY and CDR2 FYNNEI. V shed 8 bases and J shed 1 base, with 11 bases lying between them. CDR3 length: 14 residues. The CDR3 DNA, read in part, is TGTGCCAGCCTACGGACAGAGAACACCGGGGAG. Amino acids: CASLRTENTGE. The complete CDR3 protein is CASLRTENTGELFF. Together with reference TRBV2 and TRBJ2-2, the CDR3 gives the full variable domain: EPEVTQTPSHQVTQMGQEVILRCVPISNHLYFYWYRQILGQKVEFLVSFYNNEISEKSEIFDDQFSVERPDGSNFTLKIRSTKLEDSAMYFCASLRTENTGELFFGEGSRLTVL.

This clone has only a few counts. The read stops 3 residues short of the end of the CDR3; the missing end is completed from the germline J gene. The chain recombines TRBV7-2 with TRBJ2-2; D call uncertain. The CDR3 is 12 residues long. In germline, CDR1 is SGHTA, CDR2 FQGNSA. V lost 2 bases to trimming and J lost 6 bases, with 4 bases between them. The CDR3 bases that were read are TGTGCCAGCAGCTTACTTGCCGGGGAG. This gives the protein CASSLLAGE. The entire CDR3 sequence reads CASSLLAGELFF. Full variable domain (missing parts from reference TRBV7-2 and TRBJ2-2): GAGVSQSPSNKVTEKGKDVELRCDPISGHTALYWYRQSLGQGLEFLIYFQGNSAPDKSGLPSDRFSAERTGGSVSTLTIQRTQQEDSAVYLCASSLLAGELFFGEGSRLTVL.

This clone came up a few times. The read ends 3 residues early relative to the CDR3; the germline J gene fills the gap. The chain combines TRBV7-7 with TRBJ2-3; a possible D gene is TRBD1 (5 bases). This CDR3 is 16 amino acids long. V was trimmed by 4 bases and J by 1 base, leaving 15 bases between them. The germline CDR1 and CDR2 sequences are SSHAT and FNYEAQ (reference sequence). Here the CDR3 reads CASSSHKTGGTDTQYF. The covered CDR3 bases are TGTGCCAGCAGCTCCCACAAAACAGGAGGCACAGATACG.

This clone was counted a few times. Coverage ceases 3 residues before the CDR3 finishes, and the germline J gene fills in the end. The chain joins TRBV6-2 or TRBV6-3 to TRBJ2-7, with D possibly TRBD1 on 5 matching bases. Germline V gene data show CDR1 as MNHEY and CDR2 as SVGEGT. Between the trimmed V and J ends, which lost 3 bases and 3 bases, there was a span of 12 bases. This CDR3 region has 14 residues. Partial CDR3 DNA: TGTGCCAGCAGTTATAGAGACAGATACTACGAG. Translating it yields CASSYRDRYYE. The whole CDR3 sequence is CASSYRDRYYEQYF.

This clone was observed at least ten times. The DNA ends 3 residues before the CDR3 does, and the rest of the CDR3 is filled in from the germline J gene. The J gene is TRBJ2-3, the V gene TRBV18; the match to TRBD2 covers 7 bases. This CDR3 has 20 residues. V lost 3 bases and J lost 2; bases outside the gene matches: 20. From germline, CDR1 is KGHSH and CDR2 LQKENI. The CDR3 DNA, read in part, is TGTGCCAGCTCACCTTTTGGGTTGGGACTATCCATACCCTACACAGATACG. Protein sequence: CASSPFGLGLSIPYTDT. The CDR3 reads in full as CASSPFGLGLSIPYTDTQYF.

This clone showed up just a few times. The read terminates 3 residues ahead of where the CDR3 ends, so the germline J gene completes it. V gene TRBV19 combines with J gene TRBJ1-6; 7 bases are shared with TRBD1. The CDR3 is 15 amino acids. Trimming cost V 6 bases and J 7 bases; bases outside gene matches: 9. The V gene's germline CDR1 is LNHDA and CDR2 SQIVND (reference sequence). CDR3 DNA (partial): TGTGCCAGTAGGGCCACAGGGGCTGGCAATTCACCC. It is translated as CASRATGAGNSP. Given in full, the CDR3 is CASRATGAGNSPLHF.

This clone was seen repeatedly, ten times or more. From the germline J gene comes the end of the CDR3, since the read stops 3 residues before it. The V call is TRBV20-1, the J call TRBJ2-2, with TRBD2 matching 15 bases. The V gene's germline CDR1 is DFQATT and CDR2 SNEGSKA (reference sequence). V was clipped by 2 bases and J by 5 bases; unmatched bases: 3. CDR3 length: 16 amino acids. The CDR3 reads CSARPGLAGGTGELFF. CDR3 DNA (partial): TGCAGTGCTAGACCGGGACTAGCGGGAGGAACCGGGGAG.

This clone was seen a handful of times. The CDR3 end is not reached by the read, which stops 3 residues before it; the germline J gene fills it in. The chain uses TRBV2 and TRBJ2-1, with 8 bases lining up with TRBD1. The CDR3 is made up of 16 amino acids. In germline, CDR1 is SNHLY, CDR2 FYNNEI. V dropped 2 bases and J dropped 7; count of bases not matched to a gene: 10. The chain's CDR3 is CASSEPGQADRNEQFF. Partial CDR3 DNA: TGTGCCAGCAGTGAACCGGGACAGGCGGATAGGAATGAG.

This clone was found a few times. The missing CDR3 end, 3 residues past where the read stops, is filled in from the germline J gene. The rearrangement links TRBV7-9 to TRBJ2-3; 9 bases map to TRBD1. Unmatched junction bases numbered 5, after V lost 5 bases and J lost 5 bases. The CDR3 loop spans 14 amino acids. The germline gives CDR1 SEHNR, CDR2 FQNEAQ (reference sequence). CDR3 DNA (partial): TGTGCCAGCAGCCCGGGACAGGGTGTAGATACG. Translation: CASSPGQGVDT. The complete CDR3 protein is CASSPGQGVDTQYF.

Worth noting for this clone: The read comes to an end 3 residues before the CDR3 does, leaving the germline J gene to fill in the end. This chain connects TRBV7-9 to TRBJ1-6, with 7 positions matching TRBD1. Trimming removed 5 bases from V and 7 bases from J; junction bases left unmatched: 8. The CDR3 has 15 residues. Germline CDR1 is SEHNR and CDR2 is FQNEAQ (reference sequence). CDR3 residues: CASSAGDRLNSPLHF. Incomplete CDR3 DNA: TGTGCCAGCAGCGCCGGGGACAGACTCAATTCACCC.

Note on this clone: The read is 3 residues too short to cover the CDR3 end, so that end is filled in from the germline J gene. The chain couples TRBV11-2 to TRBJ2-7; TRBD2 agrees at 12 bases. This CDR3 is built from 15 residues. Trimming cost V 4 bases and J 6 bases; bases outside gene matches: 7. Germline CDR1 reads SGHAT; CDR2 reads FQNNGV. The CDR3 sequence is CASSYGLAGFSEQYF. The sequenced CDR3 bases are TGTGCCAGCAGCTACGGACTAGCGGGGTTCTCCGAG.

The CDR3 sequence is CSVAQTVYEQYF. Partial CDR3 DNA: TGCAGCGTCGCACAGACCGTCTACGAG. The chain has TRBV29-1 and TRBJ2-7; D is ambiguous. The CDR3 is cut off 3 residues early in the read; its end comes from the germline J gene. Germline CDR1 reads SQVTM; CDR2 reads ANQGSEA. CDR3 length equals 12 residues. Trimming took off 6 bases at V and 3 bases at J, with 12 bases between the two ends.

This clone has more than one count but fewer than ten. The CDR3 is cut off 3 residues early in the read; its end comes from the germline J gene. This chain joins TRBV2 and TRBJ2-2, with 9 bases aligning to TRBD1. This CDR3 comprises 16 residues. V trimming: 5 bases; J trimming: 6 bases; junction bases outside the gene matches: 10. The germline V gene has CDR1 SNHLY and CDR2 FYNNEI. The CDR3 is CASSRSGQGSAGELFF. The part of the CDR3 DNA that was read is TGTGCCAGCAGTCGGTCGGGACAGGGTTCGGCCGGGGAG.

This CDR3 is CASSPTNEQFF. Incomplete CDR3 DNA: TGTGCCAGCAGCCCCACTAATGAG. The chain links TRBV7-2 to TRBJ2-1; D not resolved. The read ends 3 residues early relative to the CDR3; the germline J gene fills the gap. CDR1 and CDR2 from the germline V gene are SGHTA and FQGNSA. The CDR3 has 11 amino acids. Trimming removed 5 bases from V and 7 bases from J, with 6 bases in between. Complete variable domain (other parts from reference TRBV7-2 and TRBJ2-1): GAGVSQSPSNKVTEKGKDVELRCDPISGHTALYWYRQSLGQGLEFLIYFQGNSAPDKSGLPSDRFSAERTGGSVSTLTIQRTQQEDSAVYLCASSPTNEQFFGPGTRLTVL.

With regard to this clone: The CDR3 extends 3 residues past the end of the read, so its final part is completed from the germline J gene. The chain recombines TRBV7-9 with TRBJ1-1, with 8 nucleotides matching TRBD1. Germline V gene data show CDR1 as SEHNR and CDR2 as FQNEAQ (reference sequence). There are 15 residues in the CDR3. V lost 5 bases and J lost 1; bases outside the gene matches: 6. The covered CDR3 bases are TGTGCCAGCAGCCCGTACGGACAGGGGAACACTGAA. Its translation is CASSPYGQGNTE. The entire CDR3 protein reads CASSPYGQGNTEAFF.

This clone showed up just a few times. Read sequence stops 3 residues before the CDR3 end, and the germline J gene provides the missing end. This chain links TRBV6-2 or TRBV6-3 with TRBJ2-7, with TRBD2 matching 9 bases. Unmatched junction bases numbered 7, after V lost 0 bases and J lost 4 bases. This CDR3 is 16 amino acids long. Germline CDR1 and CDR2: MNHEY and SVGEGT. CDR3 sequence reads: CASSYSKRRGGYEQYF. The DNA read from the CDR3 is TGTGCCAGCAGTTACTCGAAAAGGCGGGGGGGATACGAG.

The table lists this clone with a few counts. The sequenced fragment ends 3 residues before the CDR3 boundary, so the rest is inferred from the germline J gene. The chain joins TRBV11-2 to TRBJ1-2; D is unclear. Trimming left V 1 base short and J 4 bases short, with 4 bases between. Germline V gene lookup returns CDR1 SGHAT and CDR2 FQNNGV. The CDR3 consists of 12 residues. CDR3 DNA (partial): TGTGCCAGCAGCTTAGCGGGCTATGGC. This codes for CASSLAGYG. The whole CDR3 region reads CASSLAGYGYTF. The whole variable domain, remainder taken from reference TRBV11-2 and TRBJ1-2, is EAGVAQSPRYKIIEKRQSVAFWCNPISGHATLYWYQQILGQGPKLLIQFQNNGVVDDSQLPKDRFSAERLKGVDSTLKIQPAKLEDSAVYLCASSLAGYGYTFGSGTRLTVV.

As regards this clone: From the germline J gene comes the end of the CDR3, since the read stops 3 residues before it. This rearrangement joins TRBV18 to TRBJ2-5; 9 bases are a match to TRBD2. The CDR3 covers 16 residues. CDR1 KGHSH and CDR2 LQKENI come from the germline V gene. Trimming took 3 bases from V and 2 from J; bases not matched to a gene: 7. Incomplete CDR3 DNA: TGTGCCAGCTCACCCCTCGCGGGAGGGTGGCAAGAGACC. Translated: CASSPLAGGWQET. The whole CDR3 sequence is CASSPLAGGWQETQYF.

To note about this clone: The read ends 3 residues before the CDR3 terminus; that terminus is restored from the germline J gene. The chain joins TRBV11-3 to TRBJ2-2, with a weak D call TRBD2 (5 bases). There are 13 residues in the CDR3. V dropped 4 bases and J dropped 6 bases, with 9 bases sitting between them. CDR1 SGHNT and CDR2 YENEEA come from the germline V gene. CDR3 region: CASSSPLAGELFF. Partial CDR3 DNA: TGTGCCAGCAGCTCGCCACTAGCCGGGGAG.

As to this clone: The read falls 3 residues short of the CDR3 end, and the missing part is taken from the germline J gene. The rearrangement uses TRBV19 and TRBJ1-5; 9 bases agree with TRBD1. Germline CDR1 is LNHDA and CDR2 is SQIVND (reference sequence). The CDR3 is 18 amino acids. V was pared by 3 bases and J by 2 bases, with 11 bases of the junction left unmatched. Incomplete CDR3 DNA: TGTGCCAGTAGTATGGATCGAGGGGGACAGGGTGGCAATCAGCCC. Amino acids: CASSMDRGGQGGNQP. The complete CDR3 sequence is CASSMDRGGQGGNQPQHF.

Details on this clone: The read gets to within 3 residues of the CDR3 end, and the germline J gene fills in the rest. The V gene is TRBV7-2, the J gene TRBJ1-2, with TRBD1 identical over 8 bases. This CDR3 is built from 15 residues. Losses at the gene ends were 4 bases for V and 6 bases for J; bases not matched to a gene: 10. Germline lookup yields CDR1 SGHTA and CDR2 FQGNSA. CDR3 loop: CASSYPDRVLDGYTF. The CDR3 DNA, read in part, is TGTGCCAGCAGCTATCCGGACAGGGTTTTGGATGGC.

In this sample, this clone turned up many times. The read ends 3 residues early relative to the CDR3; the germline J gene fills the gap. The chain is built from TRBV7-9 and TRBJ1-1; D unresolved. The CDR3 is 14 amino acids. Trimming shortened V by 5 bases and J by 0 bases, and 10 bases separated the two germline ends. Germline CDR1 SEHNR, CDR2 FQNEAQ (reference sequence). The CDR3 protein is CASSPQRMNTEAFF. The CDR3 bases that were read are TGTGCCAGCAGCCCCCAGCGGATGAACACTGAA.

This clone appeared a few times. The missing CDR3 end, 3 residues past where the read stops, is filled in from the germline J gene. The chain carries TRBV7-9 and TRBJ2-4, with a tentative D call TRBD1 (6 bases). Trimming took 2 bases from V and 9 from J, leaving 17 bases between them. The CDR3 loop spans 15 amino acids. Germline lookup yields CDR1 SEHNR and CDR2 FQNEAQ (reference sequence). The CDR3 bases that were read are TGTGCCAGCAGCTTATTCAGGGGTCATTTGGGCATT. Encoded protein: CASSLFRGHLGI. The full CDR3 reads CASSLFRGHLGIQYF.

Regarding this clone: The read falls 3 residues short of the CDR3 end, and the missing part is taken from the germline J gene. The rearrangement joins TRBV19 to TRBJ2-5; 13 positions agree with TRBD2. The germline CDR1 and CDR2 sequences are LNHDA and SQIVND (reference sequence). The CDR3 extends over 15 amino acids. J was trimmed by 4 bases and V by 4 bases; bases with no gene match: 3. CDR3 amino acids: CASSRTSGRGETQYF. The CDR3 bases that were read are TGTGCCAGTAGTAGGACTAGCGGGAGAGGAGAGACC.